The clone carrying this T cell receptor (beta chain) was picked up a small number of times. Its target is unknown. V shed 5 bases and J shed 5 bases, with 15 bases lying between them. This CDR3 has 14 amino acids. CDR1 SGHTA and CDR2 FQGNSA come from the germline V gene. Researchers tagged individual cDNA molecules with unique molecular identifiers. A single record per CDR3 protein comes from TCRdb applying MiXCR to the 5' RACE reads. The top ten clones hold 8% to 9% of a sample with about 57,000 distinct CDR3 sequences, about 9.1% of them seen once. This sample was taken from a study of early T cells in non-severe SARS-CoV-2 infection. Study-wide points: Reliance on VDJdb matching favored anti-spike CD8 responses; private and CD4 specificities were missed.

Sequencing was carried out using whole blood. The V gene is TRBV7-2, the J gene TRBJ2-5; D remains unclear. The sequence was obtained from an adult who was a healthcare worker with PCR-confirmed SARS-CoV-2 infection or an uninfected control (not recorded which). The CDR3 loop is CASSQNPTGETQYF. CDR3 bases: TGTGCCAGCAGCCAAAACCCCACTGGGGAGACCCAGTACTTC.